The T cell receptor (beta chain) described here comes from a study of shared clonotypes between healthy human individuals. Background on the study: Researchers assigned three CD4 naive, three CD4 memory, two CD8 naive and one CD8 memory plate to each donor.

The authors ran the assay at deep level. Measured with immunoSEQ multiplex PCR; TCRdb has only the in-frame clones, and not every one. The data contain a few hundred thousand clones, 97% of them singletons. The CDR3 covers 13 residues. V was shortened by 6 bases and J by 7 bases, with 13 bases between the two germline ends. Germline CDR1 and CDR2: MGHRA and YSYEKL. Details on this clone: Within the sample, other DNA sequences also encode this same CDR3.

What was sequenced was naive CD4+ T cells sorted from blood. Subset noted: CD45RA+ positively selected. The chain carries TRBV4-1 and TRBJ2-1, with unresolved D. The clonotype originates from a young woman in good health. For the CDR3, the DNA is TGCGCCAGCAGTCGGCTGGGTGGGAATGAGCAGTTCTTC. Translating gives CASSRLGGNEQFF.